This TCR beta chain was sequenced during a study of blood T cell repertoires in COVID-19. Sequencing was performed with immunoSEQ multiplex PCR; in TCRdb, only in-frame clones are kept and a portion is missing. The table shows 250,000 to 300,000 clones, with 91% occurring only once. This clone occurred a few times. This TCR came from a human donor in a cohort exposed to, infected with or recovered from COVID-19 (not recorded which). The donor label of this sample is uncertain. Sequenced material: PBMCs or T cells enriched from blood (not recorded which).

The CDR3 bases are TGTGCCAGCAGCCCGCAGGGGCGAAGCTCCTACGAGCAGTACTTC. Protein: CASSPQGRSSYEQYF. This sequence joins TRBV7-9 and TRBJ2-7; the D gene is possibly TRBD1 (6 bases). The V end lost 5 bases, the J end lost 0 bases, and 14 bases lay between the germline ends. CDR1 is SEHNR and CDR2 is FQNEAQ in the germline V gene (reference sequence). The length of the CDR3 is 15 residues.